The rows below give T cell receptor beta chains drawn from one sample of a study of T-cell memory formation after mild COVID-19. TCRdb re-derived calls from the 5' RACE reads in MiXCR, one entry per CDR3 protein. The sample has about 540,000 distinct CDR3 sequences, about 20% seen once; the top ten hold about 12%. The sequencing input was PBMCs or a T cell subset sorted from them (not recorded which). Source of these receptors: an adult woman who had mild COVID-19 (a few samples of this study predate the infection). Cell type and time point are not known. The CDR3 runs from the conserved cysteine through the conserved F or W. The D gene is left open where the match is weak. Size values are once, few and many counts, or a class for expanded clones, and some rows have none.

d_gene,v_gene,j_gene,abundance,CDR3aa,CDR3nt
NA,TRBV3-1,TRBJ1-6,few,CASSQAEEIYNSPLHF,TGTGCCAGCAGCCAAGCGGAAGAGATTTATAATTCACCCCTCCACTTT
TRBD2,TRBV7-9,TRBJ2-7,NA,CASSLPGLEAYEQYF,TGTGCCAGCAGCCTACCGGGACTAGAGGCCTACGAGCAGTACTTC
NA,TRBV5-1,TRBJ1-1,few,CASILGVGRNTEAFF,TGCGCCAGCATCCTTGGTGTTGGGCGGAACACTGAAGCTTTCTTT
TRBD1,TRBV2,TRBJ1-4,few,CASRKTGDFNEKLFF,TGTGCCAGCAGAAAAACAGGGGACTTTAATGAAAAACTGTTTTTT
NA,TRBV18,TRBJ1-1,once,CASSPQKVGNTEAFF,TGTGCCAGCTCACCTCAAAAAGTGGGAAATACTGAAGCTTTCTTT
TRBD2,TRBV27,TRBJ2-1,few,CASSPGTSGHLIEQFF,TGTGCCAGCAGTCCGGGGACTAGCGGTCATCTAATTGAGCAGTTCTTC
TRBD1,TRBV9,TRBJ1-2,NA,CASSASRDRRSTYGYTF,TGTGCCAGCAGCGCTAGCCGGGACAGAAGGAGCACCTATGGCTACACCTTC
NA,TRBV7-2,TRBJ2-1,many,CASSGGGFYNEQFF,TGTGCCAGCAGCGGGGGGGGCTTTTACAATGAGCAGTTCTTC
TRBD1,TRBV6-5,TRBJ1-5,NA,CASSSFPRGPESSNQPQHF,TGTGCCAGCAGTTCATTTCCCAGGGGGCCGGAGAGTAGCAATCAGCCCCAGCATTTT
NA,TRBV6-1,TRBJ1-1,NA,CASSGPFDGQAMNTEAFF,TGTGCCAGCAGTGGACCCTTTGATGGGCAGGCGATGAACACTGAAGCTTTCTTT
TRBD2,TRBV24-1,TRBJ2-3,few,CATSDSGLAGGPDTQYF,TGTGCCACCAGTGATTCGGGACTAGCGGGGGGGCCAGATACGCAGTATTTT
TRBD2,TRBV12-3/TRBV12-4,TRBJ2-5,few,CASSLSRGTSGRILDF,TGTGCCAGCAGTTTGAGTCGCGGGACTAGCGGGAGGATTTTAGACTTC
NA,TRBV20-1,TRBJ1-1,NA,CSARRQSMNTEAFF,TGCAGTGCTCGACGACAGTCCATGAACACTGAAGCTTTCTTT
NA,TRBV4-3,TRBJ2-2,NA,CASSQEQLLSVGTGELFF,TGCGCCAGCAGCCAAGAACAGCTGCTATCAGTGGGCACCGGGGAGCTGTTTTTT
TRBD2,TRBV7-9,TRBJ2-1,NA,CASSSRLAGGSYNEQFF,TGTGCCAGCAGCAGCCGACTAGCGGGAGGGTCCTACAATGAGCAGTTCTTC
NA,TRBV7-9,TRBJ2-1,NA,CASSTPRVSYNEQFF,TGTGCCAGCAGCACGCCCAGGGTTTCGTACAATGAGCAGTTCTTC
NA,TRBV24-1,TRBJ1-2,NA,CATSDLELNYGYTF,TGTGCCACCAGTGATTTGGAGCTTAACTATGGCTACACCTTC
NA,TRBV29-1,TRBJ2-1,few,CSVGGGVVYNEQFF,TGCAGCGTTGGTGGAGGGGTGGTGTACAATGAGCAGTTCTTC
TRBD1,TRBV29-1,TRBJ1-4,NA,CSVENGTGDEKLFF,TGCAGCGTTGAAAATGGGACAGGGGATGAAAAACTGTTTTTT
NA,TRBV6-2/TRBV6-3,TRBJ2-7,NA,CASNKAGSPLEQYF,TGTGCCAGCAACAAGGCCGGTAGTCCTCTCGAGCAGTACTTC
NA,TRBV19,TRBJ2-3,few,CASSIDRGSFGTDTQYF,TGTGCCAGTAGTATAGATCGGGGCAGCTTTGGCACAGATACGCAGTATTTT
NA,TRBV5-5,TRBJ2-6,many,CASSFSASGANVLTF,TGTGCCAGCAGCTTCTCCGCCTCTGGGGCCAACGTCCTGACTTTC
NA,TRBV4-2,TRBJ1-6,NA,CASSQDTGSSYNSPLHF,TGTGCCAGCAGCCAAGATACCGGAAGCTCCTATAATTCACCCCTCCACTTT
TRBD1,TRBV5-1,TRBJ1-1,few,CASSLQGGPDTEAFF,TGCGCCAGCAGCCTCCAGGGGGGTCCGGACACTGAAGCTTTCTTT
NA,TRBV6-5,TRBJ1-1,NA,CASANGRNTEAFF,TGTGCCAGCGCCAACGGCAGGAACACTGAAGCTTTCTTT
TRBD1,TRBV24-1,TRBJ1-2,many,CATSDWTGGSGYTF,TGTGCCACCAGTGATTGGACAGGGGGCAGTGGCTACACCTTC
NA,TRBV5-1,TRBJ1-4,NA,CASRPDLPGRKLFF,TGCGCCAGCAGACCCGACCTCCCTGGTAGAAAACTGTTTTTT
NA,TRBV29-1,TRBJ2-1,NA,CSVEKGDLSYNEQFF,TGCAGCGTCGAAAAGGGGGATCTCTCCTACAATGAGCAGTTCTTC
TRBD2,TRBV4-1,TRBJ2-1,few,CASSQEKGLAGSYEQFF,TGCGCCAGCAGCCAAGAGAAGGGGCTAGCGGGTTCCTATGAGCAGTTCTTC
NA,TRBV7-9,TRBJ2-5,few,CASSLDLRETQYF,TGTGCCAGCAGTTTAGATCTGCGAGAGACCCAGTACTTC
NA,TRBV18,TRBJ2-3,NA,CASSPIRESGTDTQYF,TGTGCCAGCTCACCTATTCGGGAGTCCGGCACAGATACGCAGTATTTT
NA,TRBV12-3/TRBV12-4,TRBJ1-4,few,CASRRSGEKLFF,TGTGCCAGCAGGAGGAGCGGAGAAAAACTGTTTTTT
TRBD1,TRBV19,TRBJ2-7,NA,CASSARGQGLPGQYF,TGTGCCAGTAGTGCCCGGGGACAGGGCCTACCAGGGCAGTACTTC
TRBD1,TRBV4-1,TRBJ1-4,NA,CASSHEGQLTNEKLFF,TGCGCCAGCAGCCATGAGGGACAGCTTACTAATGAAAAACTGTTTTTT
TRBD1,TRBV7-3,TRBJ2-3,once,CASRTGQEASGTQYF,TGTGCCAGCAGGACAGGACAGGAGGCATCCGGTACGCAGTATTTT
NA,TRBV4-2,TRBJ1-5,many,CASSQDGGANQPQHF,TGTGCCAGCAGCCAAGACGGGGGGGCCAATCAGCCCCAGCATTTT
TRBD1,TRBV27,TRBJ2-7,few,CASSPRTGGAHEQYF,TGTGCCAGCAGTCCTCGAACAGGGGGCGCCCACGAGCAGTACTTC
TRBD2,TRBV4-2,TRBJ2-1,many,CASSSTSGSDEQFF,TGTGCCAGCAGCTCGACTAGCGGGAGTGATGAGCAGTTCTTC
NA,TRBV12-5,TRBJ2-1,NA,CASGLATVGNEQFF,TGTGCTAGTGGTTTGGCCACGGTGGGCAATGAGCAGTTCTTC
TRBD1,TRBV7-8,TRBJ1-1,NA,CASSRRDRTNTEAFF,TGTGCCAGCAGCAGACGGGACAGGACTAACACTGAAGCTTTCTTT
NA,TRBV7-9,TRBJ2-5,many,CASSDLVPETQYF,TGTGCCAGCAGCGACCTAGTACCCGAGACCCAGTACTTC
NA,TRBV4-2,TRBJ1-3,few,CASSQVLGGNTIYF,TGTGCCAGCAGCCAAGTTTTGGGAGGAAACACCATATATTTT
TRBD2,TRBV19,TRBJ2-5,NA,CASSSGLAGGDKTQYF,TGTGCCAGTAGTTCGGGACTAGCGGGAGGGGACAAGACCCAGTACTTC
NA,TRBV28,TRBJ1-1,NA,CASSLIVPSNQEAFF,TGTGCCAGCAGTTTAATAGTCCCCAGCAATCAAGAAGCTTTCTTT
TRBD2,TRBV12-3/TRBV12-4,TRBJ2-1,NA,CASSFSAGDEQFF,TGTGCCAGCAGTTTTTCGGCGGGGGATGAGCAGTTCTTC
NA,TRBV7-2,TRBJ1-5,NA,CASSLQVQPQHF,TGTGCCAGCAGCTTACAGGTGCAGCCCCAGCATTTT
NA,TRBV3-1,TRBJ1-2,few,CASSQEYRRGYGYTF,TGTGCCAGCAGCCAAGAATACAGACGAGGGTATGGCTACACCTTC
NA,TRBV19,TRBJ2-7,NA,CASSMIGGAREQYF,TGTGCCAGTAGTATGATAGGGGGAGCGAGGGAGCAGTACTTC
NA,TRBV20-1,TRBJ1-1,few,CSAPKAGEAFF,TGCAGTGCTCCTAAAGCCGGGGAAGCTTTCTTT
TRBD2,TRBV29-1,TRBJ2-1,few,CAGAGPDYNEQFF,TGCGCTGGAGCGGGACCCGACTACAATGAGCAGTTCTTC
TRBD2,TRBV7-3,TRBJ2-2,few,CASRAGANTGELFF,TGTGCCAGCCGAGCGGGGGCGAACACCGGGGAGCTGTTTTTT
TRBD1,TRBV7-3,TRBJ2-3,few,CASRLNDRESDTQYF,TGTGCCAGCCGCCTGAACGACAGGGAATCAGATACGCAGTATTTT
NA,TRBV7-3,TRBJ2-1,NA,CASAPGQRLNEQFF,TGTGCCAGCGCACCGGGACAACGATTAAATGAGCAGTTCTTC